The 4 T cell receptor beta chains reported below all come from one sample, sequenced in a study of OX40 agonist ivuxolimab in advanced cancers. The receptor library was made with the immunoSEQ multiplex PCR assay. Held by TCRdb, this immuneACCESS table contains in-frame sequences only and omits some clones. Under half of the omission traces to an unresolved V gene where checked; the cause of the rest is unknown. The sample profile shows nearly 85,000 clones; 75% to 90% of them were found once. 0.7% to 0.9% of the sample goes to the ten largest clones. This sample comprised CD4+ or CD8+ T cells sorted from blood, obtained in a trial of the OX40 agonist ivuxolimab. These receptors all come from an adult with an advanced solid tumor such as melanoma, head and neck, liver or kidney cancer.

The chain couples TRBV30 to TRBJ1-1; 8 bases are a match to TRBD1. Germline CDR1 reads GTSNPN; CDR2 reads SVGIG (reference sequence). The junction had 2 bases not matched to a gene; V was cut back by 1 base and J by 4 bases. CDR3 length equals 13 residues. The CDR3 sequence is CAWSGQGSTEAFF. CDR3 DNA sequence: TGTGCCTGGAGTGGACAGGGGAGCACTGAAGCTTTCTTT.

By frequency in the sample, this clone is medium-sized. This chain uses TRBV18 with TRBJ2-3; D is unclear. This CDR3 is built from 12 residues. Looked up from germline, CDR1 is KGHSH and CDR2 is LQKENI. V was cut by 3 bases and J by 2 bases, with 3 bases left in between. CDR3 amino acids: CASSPTTDTQYF. CDR3 nucleotide sequence: TGTGCCAGCTCACCGACCACAGATACGCAGTATTTT.

The V and J genes are TRBV4-2 and TRBJ2-1; D is tentatively TRBD1 or TRBD2 (5 bases each). Germline V lookup: CDR1 LGHNA, CDR2 YNFKEQ. The CDR3 loop spans 16 amino acids. Trimming pared 1 base from V and 0 bases from J, leaving 10 bases between. The CDR3 reads CASSQGGGLSYNEQFF. As DNA, the CDR3 is TGTGCCAGCAGCCAAGGGGGCGGGCTCTCCTACAATGAGCAGTTCTTC.

The chain recombines TRBV5-1 with TRBJ1-1; D remains ambiguous. The CDR3 has 15 residues. Germline V gene data show CDR1 as SGHRS and CDR2 as YFSETQ. V lost 4 bases, J lost 1 base, and 14 bases lay in between. CDR3 coding DNA: TGCGCCAGCAGCCCCGTCGCGCAGAAGAACACTGAAGCTTTCTTT. It yields the protein CASSPVAQKNTEAFF.